This T cell receptor beta chain was sequenced during a study of T cells in Graves' hyperthyroidism and ophthalmopathy. Study-wide background: Staff took peripheral blood when the initial diagnosis was made, before any treatment began.

The table lists this clonotype with many counts. RNA transcripts served as the template for amplifying TCR beta CDR3 regions. The HTBI set primed first-round TCR CDR3 RT-PCR. TCRdb re-derived calls from the multiplex PCR reads in MiXCR, one entry per CDR3 protein. The sample shows approximately 150,000 distinct CDR3 sequences, roughly 9.4% of them seen only once. The CDR3 extends over 15 amino acids. Germline V gives CDR1 SGHAT, CDR2 FQNNGV. V dropped 6 bases and J dropped 7 bases, with 19 bases sitting between them. It was uncontrolled infection, other autoimmune disease, pregnancy or lactation that excluded patients. This blood was taken when hyperthyroidism was first diagnosed, before any ophthalmopathy symptoms existed.

This TCR was sampled from a woman between 18 and 29 years old with Graves' hyperthyroidism that later progressed to Graves' ophthalmopathy. Sequencing input: blood. The chain joins TRBV11-2 to TRBJ2-1; weak D call: TRBD2 (7 bases). CDR3 residues: CASRLIQGRVNEQFF. Here the CDR3 DNA reads TGTGCCAGCAGGCTCATCCAGGGGAGGGTTAATGAGCAGTTCTTC.